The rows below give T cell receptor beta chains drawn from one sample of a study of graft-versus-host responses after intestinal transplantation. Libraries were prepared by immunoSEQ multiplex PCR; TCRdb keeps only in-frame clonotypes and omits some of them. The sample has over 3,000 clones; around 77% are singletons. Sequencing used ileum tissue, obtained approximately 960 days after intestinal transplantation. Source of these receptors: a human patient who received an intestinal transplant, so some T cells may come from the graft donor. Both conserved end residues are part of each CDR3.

CAISGLAGGTGELFF TRBJ2-2 15 TRBV10-3
CASSQSSRGDEKLFF TRBJ1-4 15 TRBV23-1
CASRPGQGNTEAFF TRBJ1-1 14 TRBV2
CASSQEMGGTYTDTQYF TRBJ2-3 17 TRBV4-3
CASSPASGSGNEQFF TRBJ2-1 15 TRBV18
CASTVQGANQPQHF TRBJ1-5 14 TRBV19
CATEPPVYNEQFF TRBJ2-1 13 TRBV7-2
CASSYWTGGQGAFF TRBJ1-1 14 TRBV5-1
CASSLELGNTIYF TRBJ1-3 13 TRBV28
CASSEEWGTGYEKLFF TRBJ1-4 16 TRBV6-1
CASSLGAKSAGYTF TRBJ1-2 14 TRBV7-3
CASSFGGVAGETQYF TRBJ2-5 15 TRBV5-4
CASSMAGTGGYEQYF TRBJ2-7 15 TRBV19
CASSLTQRRTEAFF TRBJ1-1 14 TRBV5-1
CASSAPAPGELFF TRBJ2-2 13 TRBV7-6
CASSFRQGGTDTQYF TRBJ2-3 15 TRBV7-2
CASSLISGHGELFF TRBJ2-2 14 TRBV5-6
CASSRGLAGETQYF TRBJ2-5 14 TRBV4-3
CASSPDGVGGYTF TRBJ1-2 13 TRBV6-5
CASNGFYEQYF TRBJ2-7 11 TRBV6-5
CASSLGQLDEQYF TRBJ2-7 13 TRBV27
CASSATTSGGYGQYF TRBJ2-7 15 TRBV6-1
CASSLDGTETDTQYF TRBJ2-3 15 TRBV7-9
CASSFGPDTLTTYEQYF TRBJ2-7 17 TRBV27
CASTTTGGREKLFF TRBJ1-4 14 TRBV19
CASSQDDNTDTQYF TRBJ2-3 14 TRBV4-2
CASSLLGLAGETQYF TRBJ2-5 15 TRBV7-7
CASSPRTGGNTEAFF TRBJ1-1 15 TRBV7-6
CASSLNFRAGANVLTF TRBJ2-6 16 TRBV5-6